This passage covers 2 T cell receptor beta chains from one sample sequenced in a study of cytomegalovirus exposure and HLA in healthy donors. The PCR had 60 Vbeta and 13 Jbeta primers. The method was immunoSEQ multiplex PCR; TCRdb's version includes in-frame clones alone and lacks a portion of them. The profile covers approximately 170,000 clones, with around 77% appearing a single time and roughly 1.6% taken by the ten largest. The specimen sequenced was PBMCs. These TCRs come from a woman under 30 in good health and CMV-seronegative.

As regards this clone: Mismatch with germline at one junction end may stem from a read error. CDR3 nucleotides: TGTGCCAGCACCTTGGGGCAGGGTTTCACCGGGGAGCTGTTTTTT. Protein: CASTLGQGFTGELFF. This sequence joins TRBV5-6 and TRBJ2-2, with D tentatively TRBD1 (5 bases). The CDR3 loop spans 15 amino acids. Germline CDR1 SGHDT, CDR2 YYEEEE.

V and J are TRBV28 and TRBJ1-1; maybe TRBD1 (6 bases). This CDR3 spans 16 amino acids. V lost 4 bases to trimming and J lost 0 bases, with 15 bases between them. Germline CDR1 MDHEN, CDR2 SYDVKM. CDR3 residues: CASSSPDDRLNTEAFF. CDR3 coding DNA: TGTGCCAGCAGTTCCCCAGATGACAGGCTGAACACTGAAGCTTTCTTT.